Given below is one T cell receptor (beta chain) in context. This entry belongs to a study of blood T cell repertoires in COVID-19. Study at large: Researchers got acute and convalescent COVID-19 samples from the United States, Italy and Spain.

Produced via immunoSEQ multiplex PCR; TCRdb's table is partial and in-frame only. The top ten hold 40% to 60% of the sample, which has tens of thousands of clones, around three quarters seen once. Looked up from germline, CDR1 is SNHLY and CDR2 is FYNNEI. The CDR3 extends over 14 amino acids. Trimming removed 3 bases from V and 3 bases from J, with 9 bases in between. Sequencing used peripheral blood. The chain joins TRBV2 to TRBJ1-3; D is ambiguous. This receptor was obtained from a human donor in a cohort sampled during active COVID-19. The CDR3 region is CASSEIGSGNTIYF. CDR3 nucleotide sequence: TGTGCCAGCAGTGAGATAGGGAGTGGAAACACCATATATTTT.